This T cell receptor (beta chain) comes out of a study of control samples from healthy donors and cancer patients. Assay used: immunoSEQ multiplex PCR; TCRdb lists only in-frame clones, some missing. The data contain 50,000 to 55,000 clones, about nine tenths of them singletons. Specimen: PBMCs. This TCR derives from a man between 60 and 75 years old with head and neck cancer.

CDR3 amino acids: CASSTTSGGAHEQFF. The CDR3 DNA is TGTGCCAGCTCAACTACTAGCGGGGGGGCCCATGAGCAGTTCTTC. The chain links TRBV18 to TRBJ2-1, with 13 bases aligning to TRBD2. Germline loops: CDR1 KGHSH, CDR2 LQKENI. The V gene end was trimmed by 5 bases and the J gene end by 8 bases; junction bases not matched to a gene: 6. This CDR3 region has 15 residues.